This T cell receptor beta chain was profiled in a study of OX40 agonist ivuxolimab in advanced cancers. The study in broad terms: Ivuxolimab, which targeted the costimulatory receptor OX40 (CD134), was an agonistic, fully human IgG2 monoclonal antibody. Intravenous ivuxolimab was administered to patients every 2 weeks at six dose levels: 0.01, 0.1, 0.3, 1.5, 3 and 10 mg/kg. Patients were allowed to have had prior anti-PD-1, anti-PD-L1 or anti-CTLA-4 therapy, and approximately 40% of the dose-escalation patients had been treated with checkpoint inhibitors. Three dose-escalation patients achieved partial responses, one with hepatocellular carcinoma and two with cutaneous melanoma. In the dose-escalation cohort, approximately 82% of patients were male, and the mean age was roughly 60 years, with a range of about 20 to 79. The paper covers the monotherapy dose-escalation part of the phase I ivuxolimab trial, which included N of about 56 patients. Peripheral TCRbeta sequencing aimed to test whether ivuxolimab altered TCR sequence diversity and caused clonal T-cell expansion. Of the approximately 53 patients in dose escalation, about 20 had hepatocellular carcinoma, some 15 had melanoma, 9 had renal cell carcinoma and 9 had head and neck cancer. General findings and caveats noted by the study authors: The antigen specificity of the peripheral T cells that underwent clonal expansion was not determined. In partial responders in the 0.1-3.0 mg/kg groups, normalized peripheral clonal expansion was found to be among the lowest, especially among CD8+ T cells. Low levels of normalized T-cell clonal expansion were also seen in some patients who did not respond. After ivuxolimab, expanded clones were on average more numerous among CD8+ T cells than among CD4+ T cells. At doses of 0.1 to 3.0 mg/kg, clonal expansion of both CD4+ and CD8+ T cells in blood was seen between baseline and week 6.

Patients with a history of autoimmune disease or receiving systemic immunosuppression were excluded from the trial. Peripheral blood for TCR sequencing was collected from all dose cohorts at baseline, on cycle 4 day 1, and on cycle 7 day 1. Samples came from an open-label, multicenter, first-in-human phase I dose-escalation trial of ivuxolimab. Adults with locally advanced or metastatic head and neck squamous cell, hepatocellular, melanoma or renal cell carcinoma were enrolled in the trial. CD4+ and CD8+ T cells were sorted separately from peripheral blood before TCR sequencing. The germline V gene supplies CDR1 SGHAT and CDR2 FQNNGV. The junction shows trimming of 2 bases on V and 4 bases on J, plus 8 bases between the germline ends. Including cysteine and phenylalanine, the CDR3 has 13 amino acids. The only DNA kept is the CDR3, 39 bases in frame from the first base. Comments on this clone: No antigen is known for it. No base-level quality is on record; no much larger clone is a single base apart.

To sequence the TCRbeta CDR3 region, genomic DNA was isolated from the sorted cells. The immunoSEQ Assay was used to sequence the TCRbeta CDR3 regions. Not all clones reach the TCRdb copy of this immuneACCESS table, which keeps in-frame sequences only. Checked studies attribute under half of the gap to unresolved V genes and leave the rest unexplained. In this sample the table shows some 66,000 clones, about 91% of which occur a single time. Of the sample, around 0.56% is held by the ten largest clones. This material consisted of CD4+ or CD8+ T cells sorted from blood, taken in a trial of the OX40 agonist ivuxolimab. In this chain, TRBV11-2 is recombined with TRBJ1-2; no D gene call is confident. The TCR was taken from an adult with an advanced solid tumor such as melanoma, head and neck, liver or kidney cancer. The DNA sequence is as follows: TGTGCCAGCAGCTTATCCGGGTCCTATGGCTACACCTTC. Translated, this gives CASSLSGSYGYTF.